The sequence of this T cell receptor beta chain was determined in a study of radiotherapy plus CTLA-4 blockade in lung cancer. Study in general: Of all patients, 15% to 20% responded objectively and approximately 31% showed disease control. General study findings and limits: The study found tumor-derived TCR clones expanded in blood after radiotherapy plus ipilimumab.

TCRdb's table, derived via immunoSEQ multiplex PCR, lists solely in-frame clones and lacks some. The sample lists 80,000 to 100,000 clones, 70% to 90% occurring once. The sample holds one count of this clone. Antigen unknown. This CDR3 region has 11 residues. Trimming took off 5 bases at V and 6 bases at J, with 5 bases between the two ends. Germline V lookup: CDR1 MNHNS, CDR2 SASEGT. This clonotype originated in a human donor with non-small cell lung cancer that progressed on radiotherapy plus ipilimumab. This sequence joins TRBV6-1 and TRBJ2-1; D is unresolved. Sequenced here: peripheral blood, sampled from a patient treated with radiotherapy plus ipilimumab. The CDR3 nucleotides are TGTGCCAGCAGTCTTCTCAATGAGCAGTTCTTC. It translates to CASSLLNEQFF.